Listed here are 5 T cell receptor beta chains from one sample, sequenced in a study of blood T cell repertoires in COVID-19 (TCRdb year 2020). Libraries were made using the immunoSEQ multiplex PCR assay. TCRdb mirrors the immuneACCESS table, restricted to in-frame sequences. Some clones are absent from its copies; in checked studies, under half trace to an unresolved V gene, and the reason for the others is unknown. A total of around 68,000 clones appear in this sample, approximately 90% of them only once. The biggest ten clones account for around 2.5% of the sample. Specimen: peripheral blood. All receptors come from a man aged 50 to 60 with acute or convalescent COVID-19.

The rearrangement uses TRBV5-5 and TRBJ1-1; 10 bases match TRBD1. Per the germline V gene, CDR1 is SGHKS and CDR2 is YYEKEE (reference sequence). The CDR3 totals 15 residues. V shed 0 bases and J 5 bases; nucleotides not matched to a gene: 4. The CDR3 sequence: CASSLEGQGQTEAFF. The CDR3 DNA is TGTGCCAGCAGCTTGGAGGGACAGGGGCAAACTGAAGCTTTCTTT.

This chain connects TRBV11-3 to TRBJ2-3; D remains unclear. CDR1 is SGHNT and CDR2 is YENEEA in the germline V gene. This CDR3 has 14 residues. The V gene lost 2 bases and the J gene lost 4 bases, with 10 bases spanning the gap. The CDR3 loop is CASSLLSYADTQYF. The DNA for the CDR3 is TGTGCCAGCAGCTTATTATCCTACGCAGATACGCAGTATTTT.

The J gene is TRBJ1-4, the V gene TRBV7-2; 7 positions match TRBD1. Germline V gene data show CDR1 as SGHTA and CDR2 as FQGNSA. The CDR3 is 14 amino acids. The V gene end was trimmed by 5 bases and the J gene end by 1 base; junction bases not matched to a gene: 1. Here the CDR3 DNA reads TGTGCCAGCAGCCGGACAGGAACTAATGAAAAACTGTTTTTT. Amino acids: CASSRTGTNEKLFF.

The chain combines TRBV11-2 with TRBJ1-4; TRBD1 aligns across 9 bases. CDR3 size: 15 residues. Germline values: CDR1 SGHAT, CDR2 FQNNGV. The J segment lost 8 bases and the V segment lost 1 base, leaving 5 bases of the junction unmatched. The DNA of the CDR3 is TGTGCCAGCAGCTTAGGCCCCGGACAGGGGGAAAAACTGTTTTTT. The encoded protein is CASSLGPGQGEKLFF. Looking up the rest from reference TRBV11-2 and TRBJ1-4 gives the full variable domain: EAGVAQSPRYKIIEKRQSVAFWCNPISGHATLYWYQQILGQGPKLLIQFQNNGVVDDSQLPKDRFSAERLKGVDSTLKIQPAKLEDSAVYLCASSLGPGQGEKLFFGSGTQLSVL.

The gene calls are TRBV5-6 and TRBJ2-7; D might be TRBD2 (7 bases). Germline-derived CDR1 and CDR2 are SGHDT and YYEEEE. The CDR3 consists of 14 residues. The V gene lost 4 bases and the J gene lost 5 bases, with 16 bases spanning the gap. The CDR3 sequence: CASSRAGWDNEQYF. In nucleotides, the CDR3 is TGTGCCAGCAGCCGAGCGGGATGGGACAACGAGCAGTACTTC.